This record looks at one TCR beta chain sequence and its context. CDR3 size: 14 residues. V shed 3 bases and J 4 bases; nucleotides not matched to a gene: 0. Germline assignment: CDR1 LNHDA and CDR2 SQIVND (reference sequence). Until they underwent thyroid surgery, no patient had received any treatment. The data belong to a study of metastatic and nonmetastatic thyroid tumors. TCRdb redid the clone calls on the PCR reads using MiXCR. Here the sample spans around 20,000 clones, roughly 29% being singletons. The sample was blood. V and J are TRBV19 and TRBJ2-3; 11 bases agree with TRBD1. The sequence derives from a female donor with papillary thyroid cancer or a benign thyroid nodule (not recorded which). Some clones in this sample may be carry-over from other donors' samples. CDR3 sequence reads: CASSMGQGADTQYF. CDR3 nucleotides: TGTGCCAGTAGTATGGGACAGGGGGCAGATACGCAGTATTTT.